This T cell receptor (beta chain) is from a study of graft-versus-host responses after intestinal transplantation. The CDR3 extends over 16 amino acids. Germline V lookup: CDR1 MGHRA, CDR2 YSYEKL. Deletions cut 2 bases from V and 0 bases from J, with 13 bases between. This clone has only one observation. Assay: immunoSEQ multiplex PCR; the TCRdb copy retains only in-frame clones and omits some. The table shows around 50,000 clones, with approximately 90% occurring only once. Source: PBMCs, taken 26 days after transplant. This chain uses TRBV4-1 with TRBJ1-1; D is perhaps TRBD1 (5 bases). This clonotype originated in a human patient who received an intestinal transplant, so some T cells may come from the graft donor. The CDR3 DNA is TGCGCCAGCAGCCAAATAGAGACAGTAGTGAACACTGAAGCTTTCTTT. It yields the protein CASSQIETVVNTEAFF.